One sample yielded the 32 T cell receptor beta chains listed below, sequenced in a study of blood T cell repertoires in COVID-19. Libraries were prepared by immunoSEQ multiplex PCR; TCRdb keeps only in-frame clonotypes and omits some of them. The sample yields 300,000 to 400,000 clones, approximately 88% seen once. The sample comprised PBMCs or T cells enriched from blood (not recorded which). These receptors all stem from a man in his sixties who had recovered from COVID-19.

The sample holds one count of this clone. The rearrangement joins TRBV5-6 to TRBJ1-5; D unclear. V gave up 0 bases and J gave up 0 bases, with 7 bases separating them. The germline gives CDR1 SGHDT, CDR2 YYEEEE. The CDR3 is made up of 15 amino acids. The CDR3 is CASSLDSNSNQPQHF. CDR3 nucleotides: TGTGCCAGCAGCTTGGACAGTAATAGCAATCAGCCCCAGCATTTT.

This clone was seen only once. The chain employs TRBV28 and TRBJ2-7; D ambiguous. Trimming cost V 6 bases and J 1 base, with 10 bases left between them. This CDR3 contains 13 residues. The germline gives CDR1 MDHEN, CDR2 SYDVKM. The CDR3 protein is CASRARLSYEQYF. DNA for the CDR3: TGTGCCAGCAGGGCCCGACTTTCCTACGAGCAGTACTTC. Based on the CDR3 plus reference TRBV28 and TRBJ2-7, the full variable domain is DVKVTQSSRYLVKRTGEKVFLECVQDMDHENMFWYRQDPGLGLRLIYFSYDVKMKEKGDIPEGYSVSREKKERFSLILESASTNQTSMYLCASRARLSYEQYFGPGTRLTVT.

The rearrangement joins TRBV6-2 or TRBV6-3 to TRBJ2-1; 10 bases are a match to TRBD2. Germline V gene data show CDR1 as MNHEY and CDR2 as SVGEGT. This CDR3 has 14 amino acids. J lost 6 bases, V lost 4 bases, and 3 bases had no gene match. The CDR3 DNA reads as TGTGCCAGCAGTTTGGCTAGCGGGAGCAATGAGCAGTTCTTC. It specifies CASSLASGSNEQFF.

The rearrangement links TRBV15 to TRBJ2-7; 7 bases map to TRBD2. Trimming cost V 3 bases and J 6 bases; bases outside gene matches: 11. From germline, CDR1 is LNHNV and CDR2 YYDKDF (reference sequence). This CDR3 contains 15 residues. In DNA, the CDR3 is TGTGCCACCAGCAGGTACGGACTAGAGGGGTCCGAGCAGTACTTC. Encoded protein: CATSRYGLEGSEQYF.

The V call is TRBV24-1, the J call TRBJ2-1; the D gene is possibly TRBD1 (5 bases). Trimming took 10 bases from V and 6 from J, leaving 15 bases between them. This CDR3 is built from 13 residues. Germline V lookup: CDR1 KGHDR, CDR2 SFDVKD. The CDR3 here is CATRAGMGNEQFF. The CDR3, as DNA: TGTGCCACAAGAGCAGGGATGGGCAATGAGCAGTTCTTC.

V and J are TRBV4-1 and TRBJ2-1; a possible D gene is TRBD1 (5 bases). The germline V gene encodes CDR1 MGHRA and CDR2 YSYEKL. The V and J ends lost 4 bases and 6 bases respectively, with 22 bases between them. The CDR3 contains 17 residues. For the CDR3, the DNA is TGCGCCAGCAGCCTCACTGCAACTTCAGGGAATCCCAATGAGCAGTTCTTC. This encodes CASSLTATSGNPNEQFF.

The chain joins TRBV2 to TRBJ1-2; TRBD1 aligns across 8 bases. Germline V gene data show CDR1 as SNHLY and CDR2 as FYNNEI. Trimming removed 6 bases from V and 0 bases from J; junction bases left unmatched: 6. This CDR3 is 15 amino acids long. CDR3 loop: CASRLRQGTNYGYTF. CDR3 nucleotide sequence: TGTGCCAGCAGACTAAGACAGGGGACTAACTATGGCTACACCTTC.

The chain employs TRBV7-9 and TRBJ2-1, with 8 bases identical to TRBD2. The V gene end was trimmed by 2 bases and the J gene end by 8 bases; junction bases not matched to a gene: 8. Germline-derived CDR1 and CDR2 are SEHNR and FQNEAQ (reference sequence). This CDR3 is 15 amino acids long. CDR3 DNA sequence: TGTGCCAGCAGCTTATTTACGGGAGGGCGCGATGAGCAGTTCTTC. It translates to CASSLFTGGRDEQFF.

This clone was observed a single time. V is TRBV19 and J is TRBJ2-7; a weak D match, TRBD1 (5 bases). CDR3 size: 15 residues. Deletions cut 4 bases from V and 2 bases from J, with 15 bases between. Germline CDR1 and CDR2: LNHDA and SQIVND (reference sequence). In DNA form, the CDR3 reads TGTGCCAGTAGTAAAGCAGGGTTTCCCGCCTACGAGCAGTACTTC. This codes for CASSKAGFPAYEQYF.

The V gene is TRBV11-1, the J gene TRBJ2-3, with no clear D. V was trimmed by 5 bases and J by 1 base, leaving 13 bases between them. CDR3 size: 15 residues. Germline V gives CDR1 SGHAT, CDR2 FQDESV (reference sequence). The CDR3, as DNA: TGTGCCAGCAGCCGATACTACGATCGCACAGATACGCAGTATTTT. Its protein is CASSRYYDRTDTQYF.

On this clone itself: Other DNA sequences in the same sample also yield this CDR3. The chain carries TRBV25-1 and TRBJ1-3; TRBD1 is a possible D gene (6 bases). V lost 3 bases to trimming and J lost 0 bases, with 9 bases between them. CDR1 and CDR2 (germline): MGHDK, SYGVNS. The CDR3 runs to 15 residues. The CDR3 DNA reads TGTGCCAGCAGTGACACAGGGTCCTCTGGAAACACCATATATTTT. Protein: CASSDTGSSGNTIYF.

The V and J genes are TRBV5-1 and TRBJ1-2; 7 bases are a match to TRBD1. The germline V gene has CDR1 SGHRS and CDR2 YFSETQ. V lost 1 base to trimming and J lost 0 bases; unmatched junction nucleotides: 3. There are 15 residues in the CDR3. Here the CDR3 reads CASSLLTGTNYGYTF. In nucleotides, the CDR3 is TGCGCCAGCAGCTTGCTGACAGGGACTAACTATGGCTACACCTTC.

The sample holds one count of this clone. The V and J genes are TRBV5-1 and TRBJ2-5; TRBD2 agrees at 10 bases. Germline loops: CDR1 SGHRS, CDR2 YFSETQ. Losses at the gene ends were 6 bases for V and 1 base for J; bases not matched to a gene: 6. The CDR3 is 15 amino acids. CDR3 sequence (DNA): TGCGCCAGCACCCACGGGACTAGCGTCCAAGAGACCCAGTACTTC. It translates to CASTHGTSVQETQYF.

The chain combines TRBV10-2 with TRBJ2-1, with 8 bases aligning to TRBD1. Germline lookup yields CDR1 WSHSY and CDR2 SAAADI. CDR3 length: 16 residues. V dropped 8 bases and J dropped 0; count of bases not matched to a gene: 9. In nucleotides, the CDR3 is TGCGCCAGCGAATCCCTTACAGGGGGCTCCTACAATGAGCAGTTCTTC. Residues: CASESLTGGSYNEQFF.

This clone showed up just once. V and J are TRBV11-3 and TRBJ1-2; 8 bases map to TRBD1. The CDR3 contains 13 residues. V shed 3 bases, J shed 7 bases, and the junction held 4 bases outside the gene matches. Germline V CDR1 and CDR2: SGHNT, YENEEA. The CDR3 DNA reads TGTGCCAGCAGCTTCTCCAGGGGGCTTGGCTACACCTTC. This translates into CASSFSRGLGYTF.

J is TRBJ1-1 and V is TRBV7-9, with D possibly being TRBD1 (5 bases). Trimming shortened V by 2 bases and J by 7 bases, and 11 bases separated the two germline ends. The germline V gene encodes CDR1 SEHNR and CDR2 FQNEAQ (reference sequence). The CDR3 runs 13 residues. Here the CDR3 reads CASSLQGVGEAFF. CDR3 nucleotide sequence: TGTGCCAGCAGCTTACAGGGTGTGGGTGAAGCTTTCTTT.

This clone was found once. This chain uses TRBV5-3 with TRBJ2-1; a possible D gene is TRBD2 (5 bases). TRBV5-3 is sorted into the ORF group, with uncertain function. This CDR3 is built from 13 residues. Trimming pared 7 bases from V and 2 bases from J, leaving 10 bases between. The chain's CDR3 is CARQRAPYNEQFF. The DNA for the CDR3 is TGTGCCAGACAGAGGGCCCCCTACAATGAGCAGTTCTTC.

The rearrangement joins TRBV6-4 to TRBJ2-1, with 10 bases aligning to TRBD2. The J segment lost 5 bases and the V segment lost 6 bases, leaving 7 bases of the junction unmatched. Germline assignment: CDR1 MRHNA and CDR2 SNTAGT. CDR3 length: 15 amino acids. The DNA for the CDR3 is TGTGCCAGCAGAGCTAGCGGGAGTACCAACAATGAGCAGTTCTTC. As protein: CASRASGSTNNEQFF.

This chain joins TRBV4-2 and TRBJ2-1; D gene uncertain. The V end was cut by 0 bases, the J end by 5 bases, with 8 bases between. The CDR3 runs to 14 residues. In germline, CDR1 is LGHNA, CDR2 YNFKEQ. The CDR3 here is CASSQDRLHNEQFF. In DNA, the CDR3 is TGTGCCAGCAGCCAAGATCGTCTACACAATGAGCAGTTCTTC.

The chain uses TRBV7-9 and TRBJ2-7; maybe TRBD2 (6 bases). The CDR3 totals 13 residues. Trimming shortened V by 8 bases and J by 4 bases, and 15 bases separated the two germline ends. CDR1 is SEHNR, CDR2 FQNEAQ, per germline (reference sequence). CDR3 DNA sequence: TGTGCCAGCCGGAGGGGAAGTAGATACGAGCAGTACTTC. Protein sequence: CASRRGSRYEQYF.

The rearrangement joins TRBV9 to TRBJ2-7; D uncertain. From germline, CDR1 is SGDLS and CDR2 YYNGEE. Deletions cut 4 bases from V and 0 bases from J, with 8 bases between. This CDR3 comprises 13 residues. The CDR3 reads CASSTDNSYEQYF. CDR3 nucleotides: TGTGCCAGCAGCACCGACAACTCCTACGAGCAGTACTTC.

This chain connects TRBV28 to TRBJ1-2, with D unresolved. The CDR3 runs 13 residues. V lost 7 bases and J lost 6, with 15 bases in between. Germline V gives CDR1 MDHEN, CDR2 SYDVKM. The CDR3 region has the DNA TGTGCCAGCACATTGAGGGAGGACGATGGCTACACCTTC. Protein: CASTLREDDGYTF.

This chain connects TRBV3-1 (or the pseudogene TRBV3-2) to TRBJ2-7; 9 bases align to TRBD2. CDR1 is LGHDT, CDR2 YNNKEL, per germline (reference sequence). CDR3 length equals 20 residues. V was pared by 0 bases and J by 0 bases, with 15 bases of the junction left unmatched. CDR3 DNA sequence: TGTGCCAGCAGCCAAGAACCCTCCCGACTAGCGGCAAGCTACTCCTACGAGCAGTACTTC. This gives the protein CASSQEPSRLAASYSYEQYF.

The V call is TRBV3-1 (or the pseudogene TRBV3-2), the J call TRBJ1-2; 8 positions agree with TRBD1. In germline, CDR1 is LGHDT, CDR2 YNNKEL (reference sequence). V shed 1 base, J shed 6 bases, and the junction held 7 bases outside the gene matches. This CDR3 region has 15 residues. The DNA for the CDR3 is TGTGCCAGCAGCCAAGTTGATTGGACAGGGAATGGCTACACCTTC. This translates into CASSQVDWTGNGYTF.

This CDR3 is CASSQEEGAGGYTF. The CDR3 region has the DNA TGTGCCAGCAGCCAAGAGGAGGGGGCCGGTGGCTACACCTTC. J is TRBJ1-2 and V is TRBV14, with 7 nucleotides matching TRBD1. Trimming cost V 0 bases and J 7 bases; bases outside gene matches: 5. CDR3 length: 14 amino acids. In germline, CDR1 is SGHDN, CDR2 FVKESK.

The rearrangement uses TRBV7-6 and TRBJ1-6; D not certain. The germline V and J ends were trimmed by 2 bases and 0 bases, with 11 bases remaining between them. CDR1 SGHVS and CDR2 FNYEAQ come from the germline V gene. The CDR3 has 17 residues. The CDR3 nucleotides read TGTGCCAGCAGCTTAACCTCAGGTTTCTCCTATAATTCACCCCTCCACTTT. Its protein is CASSLTSGFSYNSPLHF.

V and J are TRBV5-1 and TRBJ2-3; 9 nucleotides agree with TRBD2. This CDR3 region has 15 residues. Germline V gene sequence: CDR1 SGHRS, CDR2 YFSETQ. Trimming cost V 6 bases and J 5 bases; bases outside gene matches: 10. The CDR3 DNA reads TGCGCCAGCAAATCTTTCGCGGGAGGGGGAGATACGCAGTATTTT. This translates into CASKSFAGGGDTQYF.

This chain links TRBV28 with TRBJ1-3; possible D gene TRBD1, 5 bases. Trimming pared 1 base from V and 0 bases from J, leaving 10 bases between. Germline V gene lookup returns CDR1 MDHEN and CDR2 SYDVKM. The CDR3 covers 16 residues. DNA for the CDR3: TGTGCCAGCAGTTTATCCCCGGGGGGCTCTGGAAACACCATATATTTT. It is translated as CASSLSPGGSGNTIYF.

The chain is built from TRBV28 and TRBJ1-5; 9 nucleotides agree with TRBD1. After removal of 6 bases from V and 3 bases from J, the junction contained 6 bases not matched to a gene. The CDR3 is 15 amino acids. Germline assignment: CDR1 MDHEN and CDR2 SYDVKM. CDR3 region: CASRAGTGNNQPQHF. In nucleotides, the CDR3 is TGTGCCAGCAGGGCCGGGACAGGGAACAATCAGCCCCAGCATTTT.

CDR3 sequence reads: CASSLAPTWGDYGYTF. Here the CDR3 DNA reads TGTGCCAGCAGCTTAGCCCCAACTTGGGGAGACTATGGCTACACCTTC. V is TRBV7-9 and J is TRBJ1-2; D remains unclear. Germline values: CDR1 SEHNR, CDR2 FQNEAQ (reference sequence). This CDR3 spans 16 amino acids. V was trimmed by 0 bases and J by 3 bases, leaving 14 bases between them.

The rearrangement joins TRBV3-1 (or the pseudogene TRBV3-2) to TRBJ2-4, with 9 bases fitting TRBD1. This CDR3 has 18 amino acids. J lost 0 bases, V lost 1 base, and 7 bases had no gene match. The germline V gene encodes CDR1 LGHDT and CDR2 YNNKEL (reference sequence). CDR3 loop: CASSQGQGVKEAKNIQYF. In nucleotides, the CDR3 is TGTGCCAGCAGCCAAGGACAGGGGGTGAAGGAAGCCAAAAACATTCAGTACTTC.

The chain joins TRBV25-1 to TRBJ1-6, with D unresolved. V shed 2 bases and J shed 7 bases, with 3 bases lying between them. Germline values: CDR1 MGHDK, CDR2 SYGVNS. The CDR3 sequence is 12 residues long. In DNA form, the CDR3 reads TGTGCCAGCAGTGAACTCAATTCACCCCTCCACTTT. Its protein product is CASSELNSPLHF.